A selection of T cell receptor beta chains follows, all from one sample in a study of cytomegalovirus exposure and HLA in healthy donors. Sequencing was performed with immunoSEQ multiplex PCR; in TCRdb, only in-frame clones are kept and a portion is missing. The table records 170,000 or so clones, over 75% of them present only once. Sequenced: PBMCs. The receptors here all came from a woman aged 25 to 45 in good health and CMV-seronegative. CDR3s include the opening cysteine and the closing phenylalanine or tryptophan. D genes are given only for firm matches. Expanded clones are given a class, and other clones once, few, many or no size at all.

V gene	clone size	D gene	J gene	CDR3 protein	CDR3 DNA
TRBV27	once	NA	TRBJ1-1	CASSYSDRTEAFF	TGTGCCAGCAGTTACTCCGACAGAACCGAAGCTTTCTTT
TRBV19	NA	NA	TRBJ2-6	CASSPRGGGTGANVLTF	TGTGCCAGTAGTCCCCGGGGAGGGGGTACTGGGGCCAACGTCCTGACTTTC
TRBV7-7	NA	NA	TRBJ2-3	CASSLGRGAADTQYF	TGTGCTAGCAGCTTAGGACGGGGGGCTGCAGATACGCAGTATTTT
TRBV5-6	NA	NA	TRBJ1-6	CASSLAGGVMHSPLHF	TGTGCCAGCAGCTTGGCCGGGGGGGTTATGCATTCACCCCTCCACTTT
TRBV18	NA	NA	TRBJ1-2	CASSLGRGETLIYGYTF	TGTGCCAGCTCTCTCGGCCGGGGTGAGACCTTGATCTATGGCTACACCTTC
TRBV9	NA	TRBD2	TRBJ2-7	CASSVGVAGGRYEQYF	TGTGCCAGCAGCGTAGGGGTAGCGGGGGGCCGATACGAGCAGTACTTC
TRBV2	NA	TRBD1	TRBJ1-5	CASSVAGTGYSNQPQHF	TGTGCCAGCAGTGTTGCCGGGACAGGATATAGCAATCAGCCCCAGCATTTT
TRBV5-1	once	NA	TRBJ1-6	CASTKSGGRDSPLHF	TGCGCCAGCACCAAAAGTGGGGGCCGGGATTCACCCCTCCACTTT
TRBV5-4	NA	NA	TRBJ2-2	CASSFTGGGSGELFF	TGTGCCAGCAGCTTCACAGGGGGAGGGTCCGGGGAGCTGTTTTTT
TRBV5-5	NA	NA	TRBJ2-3	CASSLWSSEDTQYF	TGTGCCAGCAGCTTGTGGTCTAGCGAGGATACGCAGTATTTT
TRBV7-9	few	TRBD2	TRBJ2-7	CASSSTSGGPYEQYF	TGTGCCAGCAGCTCCACTAGCGGGGGGCCTTACGAGCAGTACTTC
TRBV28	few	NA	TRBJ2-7	CASSSYGLGQGNEQYF	TGTGCCAGCAGCTCTTATGGTCTAGGGCAGGGAAACGAGCAGTACTTC
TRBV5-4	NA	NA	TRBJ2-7	CASSLQGRVGPEQYF	TGTGCCAGCAGCCTCCAGGGCCGGGTGGGTCCCGAGCAGTACTTC
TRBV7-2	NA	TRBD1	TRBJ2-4	CASRDRGDQNIQYF	TGTGCCAGCAGGGACAGGGGAGACCAAAACATTCAGTACTTC
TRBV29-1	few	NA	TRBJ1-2	CSVRSDTGYTF	TGCAGTGTCCGAAGTGACACGGGCTACACCTTC
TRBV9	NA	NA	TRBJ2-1	CASSVDEGAMFF	TGTGCCAGCAGCGTAGATGAAGGGGCAATGTTCTTC
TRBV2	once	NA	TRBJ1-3	CASSGTLLSGNTIYF	TGTGCCAGCAGTGGGACACTTCTCTCTGGAAACACCATATATTTT
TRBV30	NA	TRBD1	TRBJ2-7	CAWSADRGEQYF	TGTGCCTGGAGCGCCGACAGGGGCGAGCAGTACTTC